The 29 T cell receptor beta chains below all came from one sample that was sequenced in a study of T cells expressing NK-cell markers. TCRdb processed the 5' RACE reads again and assigns one entry to each CDR3 protein, with no DNA. The data show roughly 450,000 distinct CDR3 sequences, and the top ten clones hold around 1.4%. Input material: blood T cells: a sorted CD56 or NKG2C T cell subset, CD4+ or CD8+ T cells, or bulk PBMC T cells (not recorded which). All receptors derive from a woman aged 45 to 65 in good health.

The chain uses TRBV4-1 and TRBJ1-5; no DNA is available, so the TRBD1 call from TCRdb remains unchecked. Germline-derived CDR1 and CDR2 are MGHRA and YSYEKL. CDR3 length: 18 residues. The CDR3 region is CASSQEPGTGVGNQPQHF.

J is TRBJ2-2 and V is TRBV11-2; the D call from TCRdb, TRBD1, cannot be confirmed without DNA. CDR1 and CDR2 (germline): SGHAT, FQNNGV. CDR3 length: 18 residues. The CDR3 spells CASSSYLLAGKIAGELFF.

This chain links TRBV27 with TRBJ2-2; TCRdb's D call of TRBD1 is untestable without DNA. The CDR3 spans 16 residues. Germline V gene sequence: CDR1 MNHEY, CDR2 SMNVEV (reference sequence). The CDR3 sequence: CASSLGTGIVTGELFF.

CDR3: CASTPGLAAREQFF. The chain recombines TRBV7-2 with TRBJ2-1; TCRdb calls TRBD2, which cannot be checked without DNA. From germline, CDR1 is SGHTA and CDR2 FQGNSA. CDR3 size: 14 residues.

The chain employs TRBV7-8 and TRBJ1-4; absent DNA, TCRdb's TRBD1 call cannot be checked. The CDR3 loop spans 14 amino acids. Germline V gene sequence: CDR1 SGHVS, CDR2 FQNEAQ. The CDR3 protein is CASSKGARNEKLFF.

The V call is TRBV5-1, the J call TRBJ1-2. The CDR3 has 13 amino acids. Germline values: CDR1 SGHRS, CDR2 YFSETQ. The CDR3 spells CASSVTALDGYTF. The variable domain in full, with the rest retrieved from reference TRBV5-1 and TRBJ1-2, is KAGVTQTPRYLIKTRGQQVTLSCSPISGHRSVSWYQQTPGQGLQFLFEYFSETQRNKGNFPGRFSGRQFSNSRSEMNVSTLELGDSALYLCASSVTALDGYTFGSGTRLTVV.

The chain has TRBV9 and TRBJ2-2; lacking DNA, the TRBD2 call made by TCRdb goes unchecked. This CDR3 region has 17 residues. Germline CDR1 and CDR2: SGDLS and YYNGEE. CDR3 sequence: CASSVLAGGINTGELFF.

The J gene is TRBJ2-3, the V gene TRBV4-2; TCRdb's D gene call, TRBD1, goes unchecked for lack of DNA. The CDR3 runs to 17 residues. Per germline, CDR1 LGHNA and CDR2 YNFKEQ. This CDR3 is CASSQDGTAGVAGTQYF.

The chain employs TRBV12-3 or TRBV12-4 and TRBJ2-2; TCRdb lists TRBD2, though no DNA is available to test this call. This CDR3 has 15 residues. CDR3: CASSLLGPNTGELFF.

The chain recombines TRBV29-1 with TRBJ2-1. CDR1 is SQVTM and CDR2 is ANQGSEA in the germline V gene. This CDR3 contains 13 residues. This CDR3 reads CSVRLASYNEQFF.

The chain joins TRBV20-1 to TRBJ1-2. The length of the CDR3 is 14 residues. Germline V CDR1 and CDR2: DFQATT, SNEGSKA (reference sequence). This CDR3 reads CSAPEGSLNYGYTF.

The gene calls are TRBV29-1 and TRBJ2-1. The germline V gene has CDR1 SQVTM and CDR2 ANQGSEA. This CDR3 comprises 12 residues. CDR3 in amino acids: CSVNVIYNEQFF.

The chain links TRBV7-7 to TRBJ1-5; TCRdb's D call, TRBD1, is unchecked because there is no DNA. Germline assignment: CDR1 SSHAT and CDR2 FNYEAQ (reference sequence). The CDR3 is 13 residues long. CDR3 loop: CASSGGAGQPQHF.

The V and J genes are TRBV9 and TRBJ2-3; the TRBD2 assignment by TCRdb is unverifiable without DNA. The CDR3 totals 14 residues. In germline, CDR1 is SGDLS, CDR2 YYNGEE. The CDR3 loop is CASSVDPVRGTQYF.

The chain employs TRBV15 and TRBJ2-1; TCRdb's D gene call, TRBD2, goes unchecked for lack of DNA. Germline loops: CDR1 LNHNV, CDR2 YYDKDF (reference sequence). This CDR3 has 16 amino acids. CDR3 sequence reads: CAASHRAGSVYNEQFF.

The CDR3 here is CASSTSGRAFGGELFF. The rearrangement joins TRBV2 to TRBJ2-2; TCRdb picks TRBD2, but there is no DNA to check that call. The CDR3 is 16 amino acids. The V gene's germline CDR1 is SNHLY and CDR2 FYNNEI.

The V gene is TRBV14, the J gene TRBJ2-3; TCRdb lists TRBD1, though no DNA is available to test this call. The germline V gene has CDR1 SGHDN and CDR2 FVKESK. CDR3 length: 16 amino acids. CDR3 residues: CASSYLGGGVVDTQYF.

This rearrangement joins TRBV28 to TRBJ2-1; TCRdb gives TRBD2 as the D gene, but with no DNA this cannot be confirmed. CDR1 MDHEN and CDR2 SYDVKM come from the germline V gene. The CDR3 covers 15 residues. CDR3 sequence: CASRYSGGGYNEQFF.

The genes are TRBV7-8 and TRBJ2-5; TCRdb gives TRBD2 as the D gene, but with no DNA this cannot be confirmed. The germline V gene encodes CDR1 SGHVS and CDR2 FQNEAQ. The CDR3 extends over 19 amino acids. CDR3 protein: CASSLISGTSGRMGETQYF. Using reference TRBV7-8 and TRBJ2-5 for the parts outside the CDR3, the full variable domain is GAGVSQSPRYKVAKRGQDVALRCDPISGHVSLFWYQQALGQGPEFLTYFQNEAQLDKSGLPSDRFFAERPEGSVSTLKIQRTQQEDSAVYLCASSLISGTSGRMGETQYFGPGTRLLVL.

The genes are TRBV7-9 and TRBJ1-2. This CDR3 comprises 12 residues. Germline CDR1 SEHNR, CDR2 FQNEAQ (reference sequence). The CDR3 protein is CASIWLTEGYTF.

The chain couples TRBV5-1 to TRBJ2-7; the D gene TCRdb calls, TRBD2, cannot be checked with no DNA. CDR3 size: 16 residues. CDR1 is SGHRS and CDR2 is YFSETQ in the germline V gene. CDR3 protein: CASSLDGAGESYEQYF.

The chain has TRBV20-1 and TRBJ2-5; the TCRdb D gene call, TRBD2, has no DNA to confirm it. The CDR3 totals 14 residues. Per germline, CDR1 DFQATT and CDR2 SNEGSKA (reference sequence). The CDR3 sequence is CSADGLDSQETQYF.

The rearrangement joins TRBV27 to TRBJ1-4. The CDR3 spans 18 residues. Germline values: CDR1 MNHEY, CDR2 SMNVEV (reference sequence). Here the CDR3 reads CASSLGPLGMPTNEKLFF. The full variable domain, with the rest looked up from reference TRBV27 and TRBJ1-4, is EAQVTQNPRYLITVTGKKLTVTCSQNMNHEYMSWYRQDPGLGLRQIYYSMNVEVTDKGDVPEGYKVSRKEKRNFPLILESPSPNQTSLYFCASSLGPLGMPTNEKLFFGSGTQLSVL.

This rearrangement joins TRBV7-9 to TRBJ2-1; the TCRdb call, TRBD2, lacks DNA for checking. From germline, CDR1 is SEHNR and CDR2 FQNEAQ (reference sequence). The CDR3 contains 14 residues. The CDR3 sequence: CASSQTLAAGEQFF.

The chain combines TRBV12-3 or TRBV12-4 with TRBJ2-1. The CDR3 is 12 residues long. The CDR3: CASTDPGFEQFF.

The CDR3 protein is CASREDAGWGRNQPQHF. The chain links TRBV2 to TRBJ1-5; with no DNA, the TCRdb D assignment of TRBD1 cannot be verified. The germline V gene has CDR1 SNHLY and CDR2 FYNNEI. This CDR3 spans 17 amino acids.

V and J are TRBV12-3 or TRBV12-4 and TRBJ1-1. This CDR3 has 15 amino acids. The CDR3 sequence: CASSHPRGTTLEAFF.

The chain employs TRBV11-2 and TRBJ2-3. The CDR3 spans 15 residues. Germline values: CDR1 SGHAT, CDR2 FQNNGV. CDR3: CASSSQIRGPDTQYF.

The chain is built from TRBV4-2 and TRBJ1-6; without DNA, the TCRdb call of TRBD1 cannot be checked. CDR1 and CDR2 from the germline V gene are LGHNA and YNFKEQ. This CDR3 is 16 amino acids long. The CDR3 sequence: CASSPDPGQGGLPLHF.